The 4 T cell receptor beta chains below were found in one sample sequenced in a study of T cells after yellow fever vaccination (dated by TCRdb to about 2019). The treatment or condition label of this sample denotes: live attenuated yellow fever vaccine strain. The library was produced with 5' RACE. TCRdb lists the instrument as Illumina NovaSeq 6000. The public reads were reprocessed in TCRdb via fastp at Q25 and MiXCR, keeping in-frame beta chains. Rows are combined by CDR3 protein, so each entry shows the most common genes and DNA. The sample data list 300,000 to 400,000 distinct CDR3 sequences, and around 4.1% of these were observed just once. The ten largest clones capture about 24% of the sample. The source was PBMCs, collected 5 days after the yellow fever booster vaccination. The receptors originated from a man aged 18 to 30 who received the YFV17D yellow fever vaccine.

In this sample, this clonotype turned up many times. The V call is TRBV7-8, the J call TRBJ2-5; 9 bases are a match to TRBD1. J was trimmed by 5 bases and V by 5 bases; bases with no gene match: 6. Per the germline V gene, CDR1 is SGHVS and CDR2 is FQNEAQ. CDR3 length: 14 amino acids. CDR3 in DNA: TGTGCCAGCAGCCGGTACAGGGGGCGGGAGACCCAGTACTTC. Protein: CASSRYRGRETQYF. The variable domain in full, completed from reference TRBV7-8 and TRBJ2-5, reads GAGVSQSPRYKVAKRGQDVALRCDPISGHVSLFWYQQALGQGPEFLTYFQNEAQLDKSGLPSDRFFAERPEGSVSTLKIQRTQQEDSAVYLCASSRYRGRETQYFGPGTRLLVL.

This clonotype was counted many times. This chain uses TRBV28 with TRBJ1-2; a weak D match, TRBD1 (5 bases). V lost 5 bases to trimming and J lost 0 bases, with 7 bases between them. The CDR3 consists of 13 residues. Germline CDR1 reads MDHEN; CDR2 reads SYDVKM. CDR3 sequence reads: CASSPGANYGYTF. The CDR3 DNA reads as TGTGCCAGCAGTCCGGGGGCTAACTATGGCTACACCTTC.

This clonotype was counted a few times. This chain joins TRBV18 and TRBJ1-1; D call uncertain. Germline V gene sequence: CDR1 KGHSH, CDR2 LQKENI. The CDR3 spans 15 residues. Trimming left V 0 bases short and J 0 bases short, with 8 bases between. The CDR3, as DNA: TGTGCCAGCTCACCACCGACGAGCATGAACACTGAAGCTTTCTTT. Its translation: CASSPPTSMNTEAFF. The full variable domain, with the rest looked up from reference TRBV18 and TRBJ1-1, is NAGVMQNPRHLVRRRGQEARLRCSPMKGHSHVYWYRQLPEEGLKFMVYLQKENIIDESGMPKERFSAEFPKEGPSILRIQQVVRGDSAAYFCASSPPTSMNTEAFFGQGTRLTVV.

This clonotype was recorded many times. The V and J genes are TRBV7-9 and TRBJ1-2, with 7 bases identical to TRBD1. The germline V gene has CDR1 SEHNR and CDR2 FQNEAQ (reference sequence). This CDR3 contains 13 residues. Germline trimming cut 6 bases from V and 7 bases from J; bases unmatched to any gene: 8. The CDR3 nucleotides are TGTGCCAGCAGTCTCCACGACAGGGCTGGCTACACCTTC. Its protein is CASSLHDRAGYTF.